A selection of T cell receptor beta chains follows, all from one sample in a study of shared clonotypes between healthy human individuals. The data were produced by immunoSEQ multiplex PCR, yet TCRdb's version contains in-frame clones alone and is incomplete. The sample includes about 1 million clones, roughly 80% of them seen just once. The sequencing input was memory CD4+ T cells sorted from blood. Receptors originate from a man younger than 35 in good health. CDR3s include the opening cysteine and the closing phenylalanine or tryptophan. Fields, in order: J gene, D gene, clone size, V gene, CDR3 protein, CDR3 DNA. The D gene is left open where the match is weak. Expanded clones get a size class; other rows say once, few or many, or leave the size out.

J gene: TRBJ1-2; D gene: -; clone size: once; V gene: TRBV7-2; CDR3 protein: CASSPWGGRYGYTF; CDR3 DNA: TGTGCCAGCAGCCCCTGGGGGGGCAGGTATGGCTACACCTTC
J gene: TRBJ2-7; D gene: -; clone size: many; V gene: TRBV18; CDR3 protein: CASSPMGHIYEQYF; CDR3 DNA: TGTGCCAGCTCACCGATGGGACATATCTACGAGCAGTACTTC
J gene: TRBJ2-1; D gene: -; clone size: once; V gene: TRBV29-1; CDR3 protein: CSVEHNEQFF; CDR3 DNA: TGCAGCGTTGAACACAATGAGCAGTTCTTC
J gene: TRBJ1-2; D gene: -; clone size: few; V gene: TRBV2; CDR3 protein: CASSDWAGLYGYTF; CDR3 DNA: TGTGCCAGCAGTGATTGGGCAGGCCTATATGGCTACACCTTC
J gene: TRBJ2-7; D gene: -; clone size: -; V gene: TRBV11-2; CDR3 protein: CASSPGLSYEQYF; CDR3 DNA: TGTGCCAGCAGCCCCGGGCTCTCCTACGAGCAGTACTTC
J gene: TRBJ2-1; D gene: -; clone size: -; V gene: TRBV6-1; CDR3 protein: CASSPSPRLAEQFF; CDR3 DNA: TGTGCCAGCAGCCCCTCCCCGCGGTTAGCTGAGCAGTTCTTC
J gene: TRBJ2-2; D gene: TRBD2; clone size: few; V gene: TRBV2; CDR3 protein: CASRGTSGTTGELFF; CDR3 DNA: TGTGCCAGCAGAGGGACTAGCGGGACCACCGGGGAGCTGTTTTTT
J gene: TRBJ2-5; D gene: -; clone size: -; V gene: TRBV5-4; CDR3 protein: CASSFSTETQYF; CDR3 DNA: TGTGCCAGCAGCTTTAGTACGGAGACCCAGTACTTC
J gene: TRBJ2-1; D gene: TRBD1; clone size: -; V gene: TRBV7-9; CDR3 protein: CASSAGQGSYNEQFF; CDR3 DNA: TGTGCCAGCAGCGCCGGACAGGGTTCCTACAATGAGCAGTTCTTC
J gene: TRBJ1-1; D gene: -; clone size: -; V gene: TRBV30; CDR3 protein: CAWRRGERPEAFF; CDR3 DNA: TGTGCCTGGAGGCGAGGGGAGCGACCTGAAGCTTTCTTT
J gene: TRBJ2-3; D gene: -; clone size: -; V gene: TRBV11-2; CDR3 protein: CASSLRPSGLRASDTQYF; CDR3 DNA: TGTGCCAGCAGCCTCCGCCCTTCGGGGCTAAGGGCCTCAGATACGCAGTATTTT
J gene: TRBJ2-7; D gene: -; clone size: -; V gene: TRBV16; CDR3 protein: CAGGRGTYEQYF; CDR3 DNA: TGTGCCGGGGGGCGGGGCACCTACGAGCAGTACTTC
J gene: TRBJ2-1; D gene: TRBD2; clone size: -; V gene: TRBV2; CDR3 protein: CASGGGSSYNEQFF; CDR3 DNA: TGTGCCAGTGGCGGGGGGAGCTCCTACAATGAGCAGTTCTTC
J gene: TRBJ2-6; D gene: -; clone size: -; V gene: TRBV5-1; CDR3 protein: CASSSGVSGANVLTF; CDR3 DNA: TGCGCCAGCAGCTCAGGCGTGAGTGGGGCCAACGTCCTGACTTTC
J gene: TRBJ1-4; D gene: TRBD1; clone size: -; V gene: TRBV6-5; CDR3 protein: CASGQGVGEKLFF; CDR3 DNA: TGTGCCAGCGGACAGGGGGTTGGGGAAAAACTGTTTTTT
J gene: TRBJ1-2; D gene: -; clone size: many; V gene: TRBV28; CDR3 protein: CASGRGSLGYTF; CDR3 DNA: TGTGCCAGCGGCCGGGGCAGCCTCGGCTACACCTTC
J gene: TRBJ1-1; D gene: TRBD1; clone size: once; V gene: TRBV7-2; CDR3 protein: CASSLEGQSTEAFF; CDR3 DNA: TGTGCCAGCAGCTTAGAGGGACAGTCCACTGAAGCTTTCTTT
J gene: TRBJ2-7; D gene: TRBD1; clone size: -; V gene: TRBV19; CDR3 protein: CASSGDRAYEQYF; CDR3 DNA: TGTGCCAGTAGTGGGGACAGGGCCTACGAGCAGTACTTC
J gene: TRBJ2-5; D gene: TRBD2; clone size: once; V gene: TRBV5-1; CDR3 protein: CASSLGAGGGSETQYF; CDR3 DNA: TGCGCCAGCAGCTTGGGGGCGGGAGGAGGTTCAGAGACCCAGTACTTC
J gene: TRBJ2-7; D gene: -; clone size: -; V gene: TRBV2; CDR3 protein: CASWREPYEQYF; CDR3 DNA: TGTGCCAGCTGGAGGGAACCCTACGAGCAGTACTTC
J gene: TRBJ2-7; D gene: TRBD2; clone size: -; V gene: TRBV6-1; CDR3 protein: CASSSRTSPQYF; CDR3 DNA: TGTGCCAGCAGCTCCAGGACTAGCCCGCAGTACTTC
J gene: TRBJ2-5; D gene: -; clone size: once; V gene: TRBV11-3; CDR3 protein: CASSHGQSPSETQYF; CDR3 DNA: TGTGCCAGCAGCCATGGACAGTCCCCTTCGGAGACCCAGTACTTC
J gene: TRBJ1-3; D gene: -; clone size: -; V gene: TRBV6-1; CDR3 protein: CAVSWTDGNTIYF; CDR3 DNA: TGTGCCGTCTCTTGGACAGACGGAAACACCATATATTTT
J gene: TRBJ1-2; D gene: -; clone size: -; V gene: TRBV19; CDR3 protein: CASRRTADYGYTF; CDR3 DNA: TGTGCCAGTAGGAGGACCGCGGACTATGGCTACACCTTC
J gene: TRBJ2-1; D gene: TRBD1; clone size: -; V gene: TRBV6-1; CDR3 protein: CASSGRQGANEQFF; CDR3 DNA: TGTGCCAGCAGCGGAAGACAGGGGGCAAATGAGCAGTTCTTC
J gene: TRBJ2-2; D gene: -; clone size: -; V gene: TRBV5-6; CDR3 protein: CASSLEVAANTGELFF; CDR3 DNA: TGTGCCAGCAGCTTGGAGGTAGCGGCTAACACCGGGGAGCTGTTTTTT
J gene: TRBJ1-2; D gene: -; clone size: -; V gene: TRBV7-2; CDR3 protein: CASSLNWAGLGDGYTF; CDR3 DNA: TGTGCCAGCAGCTTAAACTGGGCAGGACTTGGGGATGGCTACACCTTC
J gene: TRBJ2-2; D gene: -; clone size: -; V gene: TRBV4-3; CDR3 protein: CASSQETLGGTGELFF; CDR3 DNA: TGCGCCAGCAGCCAAGAGACTTTAGGGGGCACCGGGGAGCTGTTTTTT
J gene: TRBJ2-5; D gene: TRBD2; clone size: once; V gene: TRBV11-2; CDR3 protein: CASSLGASGRETQYF; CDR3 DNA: TGTGCCAGCAGCTTAGGGGCTAGCGGGAGGGAGACCCAGTACTTC
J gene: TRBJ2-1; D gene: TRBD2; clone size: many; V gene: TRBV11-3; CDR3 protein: CASSLVAGGSYNEQFF; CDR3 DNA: TGTGCCAGCAGCTTAGTCGCGGGGGGGTCCTACAATGAGCAGTTCTTC
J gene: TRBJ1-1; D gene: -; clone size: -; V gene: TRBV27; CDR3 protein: CASSTGILNTEAFF; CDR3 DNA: TGTGCCAGCAGTACAGGAATTTTGAACACTGAAGCTTTCTTT
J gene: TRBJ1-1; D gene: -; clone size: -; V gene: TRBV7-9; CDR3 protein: CASSRDGGAEAFF; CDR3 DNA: TGTGCCAGCAGCAGAGACGGGGGGGCTGAAGCTTTCTTT
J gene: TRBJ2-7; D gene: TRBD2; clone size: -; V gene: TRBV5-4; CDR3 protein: CASSLAGLAGVHEQYF; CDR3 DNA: TGTGCCAGCAGCTTGGCCGGGCTAGCGGGAGTCCACGAGCAGTACTTC
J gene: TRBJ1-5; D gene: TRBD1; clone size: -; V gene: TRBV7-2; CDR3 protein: CASSFVGQGDQPQHF; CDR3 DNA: TGTGCCAGCAGCTTTGTGGGACAGGGTGATCAGCCCCAGCATTTT
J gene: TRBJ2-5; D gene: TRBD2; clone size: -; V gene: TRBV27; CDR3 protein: CASSSLTSGKETQYF; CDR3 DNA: TGTGCCAGCAGCTCCCTGACTAGCGGGAAAGAGACCCAGTACTTC
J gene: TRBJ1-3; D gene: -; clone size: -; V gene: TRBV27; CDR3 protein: CASSSRGITSGNTIYF; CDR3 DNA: TGTGCCAGCAGTTCCCGGGGCATCACCTCAGGAAACACCATATATTTT
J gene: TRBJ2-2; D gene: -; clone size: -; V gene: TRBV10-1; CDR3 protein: CASSSTSTGELFF; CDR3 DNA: TGCGCCAGCAGTTCTACTTCCACCGGGGAGCTGTTTTTT
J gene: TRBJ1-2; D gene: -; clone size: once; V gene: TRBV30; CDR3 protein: CAWSVGIFGGYTF; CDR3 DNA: TGTGCCTGGAGTGTAGGGATTTTCGGAGGCTACACCTTC
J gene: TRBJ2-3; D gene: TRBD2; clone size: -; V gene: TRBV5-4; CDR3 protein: CASNVAGLTDTQYF; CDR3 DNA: TGTGCCAGCAACGTAGCGGGCCTCACAGATACGCAGTATTTT
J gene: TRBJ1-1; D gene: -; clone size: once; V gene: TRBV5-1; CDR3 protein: CASSGGGTEAFF; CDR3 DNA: TGCGCCAGCAGCGGAGGGGGCACTGAAGCTTTCTTT
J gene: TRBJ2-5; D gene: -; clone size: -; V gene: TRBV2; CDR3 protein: CASSVAEGETQYF; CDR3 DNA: TGTGCCAGCAGTGTCGCTGAGGGGGAGACCCAGTACTTC
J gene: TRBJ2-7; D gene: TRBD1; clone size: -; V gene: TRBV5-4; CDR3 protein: CASSADRGRFEQYF; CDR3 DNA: TGTGCCAGCAGCGCCGACAGGGGACGGTTCGAGCAGTACTTC
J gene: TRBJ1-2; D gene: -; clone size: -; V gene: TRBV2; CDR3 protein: CASSLTGTVPYGYTF; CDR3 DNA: TGTGCCAGCAGTCTCACCGGGACGGTTCCTTATGGCTACACCTTC
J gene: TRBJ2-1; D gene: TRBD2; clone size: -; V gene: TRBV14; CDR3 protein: CASSQGGGPYNEQFF; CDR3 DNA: TGTGCCAGCAGCCAAGGCGGGGGGCCCTACAATGAGCAGTTCTTC
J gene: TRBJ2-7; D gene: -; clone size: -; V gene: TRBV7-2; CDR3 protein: CASSSQQGTNYEQYF; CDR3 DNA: TGTGCCAGCAGCTCGCAACAGGGTACAAACTACGAGCAGTACTTC
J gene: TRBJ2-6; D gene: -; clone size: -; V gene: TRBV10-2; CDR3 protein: CASSEAVPSGANVLTF; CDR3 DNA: TGCGCCAGCAGTGAAGCGGTCCCCTCTGGGGCCAACGTCCTGACTTTC
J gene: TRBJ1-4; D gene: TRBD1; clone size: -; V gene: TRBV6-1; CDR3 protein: CASSETTGKLFF; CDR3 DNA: TGTGCCAGCAGTGAAACGACAGGGAAACTGTTTTTT